Below, one T cell receptor (beta chain) is given with its context. This record belongs to a study of blood T cells in healthy people across ages. PCR was performed a second time for about 7 to 11 cycles using a sample-barcoded 5' primer and a J-beta primer mix. MiXCR, applied by TCRdb to the 5' RACE reads, yields one record per CDR3 protein. Among 550,000 to 750,000 distinct CDR3 sequences listed, around 21% were seen once. The CDR3 runs to 13 residues. Germline V gives CDR1 ENHRY, CDR2 SYGVKD. The rearrangement uses TRBV10-3 and TRBJ2-5; 8 nucleotides agree with TRBD1. Matching the DNA end better, TRBJ2-7 makes the J call doubtful. What was sequenced was blood. The source of this sequence is a man aged 70 or older in good health. The CDR3 is CAISDGQGYEQYF. The CDR3 DNA is TGTGCCATCAGTGATGGACAGGGCTACGAGCAGTACTTC.